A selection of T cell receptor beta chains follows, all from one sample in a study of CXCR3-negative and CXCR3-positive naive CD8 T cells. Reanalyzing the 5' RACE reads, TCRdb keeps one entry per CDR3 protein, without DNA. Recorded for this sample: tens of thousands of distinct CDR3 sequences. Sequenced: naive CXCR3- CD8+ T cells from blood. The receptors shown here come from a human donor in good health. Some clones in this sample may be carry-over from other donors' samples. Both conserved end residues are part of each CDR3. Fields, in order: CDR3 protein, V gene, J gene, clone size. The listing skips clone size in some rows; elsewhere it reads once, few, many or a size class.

CASSPALDRRSPLHF	TRBV7-2	TRBJ1-6	.
CSVTGIETEAFF	TRBV29-1	TRBJ1-1	.
CASSELQATDGFF	TRBV6-1	TRBJ1-1	.
CSVGQNLAGELFF	TRBV29-1	TRBJ2-2	.
CASSSEGDLPYEQYF	TRBV5-1	TRBJ2-7	.
CSAPVQANYGYTF	TRBV29-1	TRBJ1-2	.
CASSLIQAYEQYF	TRBV12-3/TRBV12-4	TRBJ2-7	.
CASSQAWDGDEQYF	TRBV4-3	TRBJ2-7	.
CASSLGLNQPQHF	TRBV7-6	TRBJ1-5	.
CASSEHNGNEQFF	TRBV12-3/TRBV12-4	TRBJ2-1	.
CASSQANTEAFF	TRBV3-1	TRBJ1-1	.
CASSEGLPPYEQYF	TRBV6-1	TRBJ2-7	.
CASSLPPQGNTEAFF	TRBV7-8	TRBJ1-1	.
CSAHSGDPFEQYF	TRBV29-1	TRBJ2-7	.
CASSQAGTGTYGYTF	TRBV4-3	TRBJ1-2	.
CSVVDGFSGANVLTF	TRBV29-1	TRBJ2-6	.
CASSLGGLAGATPETQYF	TRBV7-8	TRBJ2-5	.
CSVEDSRSFQETQYF	TRBV29-1	TRBJ2-5	.
CASSPGGSGELFF	TRBV9	TRBJ2-2	.
CASSPDPGTEAFF	TRBV5-1	TRBJ1-1	.
CASSADSSDTQYF	TRBV12-3/TRBV12-4	TRBJ2-3	.
CSAGQGSSYGYTF	TRBV29-1	TRBJ1-2	.
CASSPLGLKNTGELFF	TRBV12-3/TRBV12-4	TRBJ2-2	.
CASSPTGWGRDDYGYTF	TRBV14	TRBJ1-2	.
CASSIRQEENSPLHF	TRBV7-9	TRBJ1-6	.
CASSPIDNEQFF	TRBV5-1	TRBJ2-1	.
CASSQEWQYNQPQHF	TRBV4-3	TRBJ1-5	.
CASSQLAGNEQFF	TRBV19	TRBJ2-1	.
CASAPRGTAYNEQFF	TRBV3-1	TRBJ2-1	.
CASSFGYDGGETQYF	TRBV7-8	TRBJ2-5	.
CSVETPLDRIVSGTQYF	TRBV29-1	TRBJ2-3	.
CALGGGVYTGELFF	TRBV6-1	TRBJ2-2	.
CASRTRATYEQYF	TRBV6-1	TRBJ2-7	.
CSAKVFGSGVMGETQYF	TRBV20-1	TRBJ2-5	.
CASSLDPSYEQYF	TRBV7-2	TRBJ2-7	.
CASSSSSPSTTYEQYF	TRBV7-2	TRBJ2-7	.
CASSQETGSSYEQYF	TRBV4-1	TRBJ2-7	.
CASRRDRGEYNQPQHF	TRBV27	TRBJ1-5	medium-sized
CASSEYGGGLRETQYF	TRBV25-1	TRBJ2-5	.
CASSYTGPGEAFF	TRBV6-5	TRBJ1-1	.
CASSQAPADYEQYF	TRBV4-3	TRBJ2-7	medium-sized
CASSQDRDYNEQFF	TRBV4-3	TRBJ2-1	.
CASRHTGQGYYEQYF	TRBV6-5	TRBJ2-7	.
CASIYQGGPSTDTQYF	TRBV28	TRBJ2-3	.
CASSFPGASNEKLFF	TRBV7-9	TRBJ1-4	.
CASSLIAGDEQFF	TRBV7-3	TRBJ2-1	.